These 27 T cell receptor beta chains came from one sample sequenced in a study of regulatory T cells in long-lasting Graves disease. Building the TCR beta libraries relied on iRepertoire HTBI primers, and CDR3 regions underwent Arm-PCR. TCRdb re-derived calls from the multiplex PCR reads in MiXCR, one entry per CDR3 protein. Here the sample spans roughly 700,000 distinct CDR3 sequences, about 30% being singletons. As for time point: persistent/refractory GD, antithyroid drugs over 5 years with positive TRAb. From PBMCs, RNA was extracted and then used to make the TCR library. The specimen comprised peripheral blood mononuclear cells (PBMCs), sampled when the disease was refractory, from a patient treated with antithyroid drugs. Every receptor here comes from a female donor with Graves disease.

This clonotype was counted once. The V gene is TRBV20-1, the J gene TRBJ2-7; the match to TRBD2 covers 7 bases. The CDR3 is made up of 12 amino acids. The junction had 12 bases not matched to a gene; V was cut back by 8 bases and J by 8 bases. The germline gives CDR1 DFQATT, CDR2 SNEGSKA (reference sequence). CDR3 protein: CSTLAGGSQQYF. In DNA, the CDR3 is TGCAGTACCTTAGCGGGCGGAAGCCAGCAGTACTTC.

The CDR3 DNA reads TGTGCCAGCAGCCCACAGGGTTGGAATGGCTACACCTTC. Residues: CASSPQGWNGYTF. The chain combines TRBV6-2 or TRBV6-3 with TRBJ1-2, with D possibly being TRBD1 (6 bases). Trimming left V 6 bases short and J 6 bases short, with 14 bases between. Germline CDR1 and CDR2: MNHEY and SVGEGT. The CDR3 runs to 13 residues.

The CDR3 DNA is TGTGCCAGCAGCATACGGACAGGGGCCGCCTATGGCTACACCTTC. Its translation is CASSIRTGAAYGYTF. The chain carries TRBV9 and TRBJ1-2; 9 bases line up with TRBD1. After removal of 4 bases from V and 4 bases from J, the junction contained 8 bases not matched to a gene. This CDR3 is 15 amino acids long. Per the germline V gene, CDR1 is SGDLS and CDR2 is YYNGEE.

In this sample, this clonotype turned up once. The chain has TRBV12-3 or TRBV12-4 and TRBJ1-5; TRBD1 matches at 10 bases. This CDR3 comprises 18 residues. V lost 5 bases, J lost 0 bases, and 10 bases stayed unmatched. As DNA, the CDR3 is TGTGCCAGCAGTCGCCGGGACAGGGGAATGAGTAGCAATCAGCCCCAGCATTTT. It encodes CASSRRDRGMSSNQPQHF.

In its sample, this clonotype was seen a few times. The chain carries TRBV27 and TRBJ1-6; D is uncertain. Germline CDR1 MNHEY, CDR2 SMNVEV (reference sequence). V was clipped by 3 bases and J by 5 bases, with 17 bases between them. There are 17 residues in the CDR3. The CDR3: CASSFRSWRVNNSPLHF. Written as DNA, the CDR3 is TGTGCCAGCAGTTTCAGATCCTGGAGGGTAAATAATTCACCCCTCCACTTT.

The chain recombines TRBV2 with TRBJ1-1; the D gene is possibly TRBD1 (6 bases). The CDR3 loop spans 12 amino acids. V was cut by 2 bases and J by 11 bases, with 12 bases left in between. Germline V gene lookup returns CDR1 SNHLY and CDR2 FYNNEI. The CDR3 spells CASSETGSVAFF. CDR3 bases: TGTGCCAGCAGTGAAACAGGGTCGGTCGCTTTCTTT.

This clonotype appeared a few times. This chain connects TRBV3-1 to TRBJ1-1, with D unclear. The germline CDR1 and CDR2 sequences are LGHDT and YNNKEL (reference sequence). V lost 4 bases to trimming and J lost 0 bases, with 18 bases between them. The CDR3 length is 17 residues. CDR3 residues: CASSLRPSNRLNTEAFF. The CDR3 nucleotides read TGTGCCAGCAGCCTTCGTCCGTCGAACAGACTGAACACTGAAGCTTTCTTT.

This clonotype was counted many times. The genes are TRBV12-3 or TRBV12-4 and TRBJ1-5, with 10 nucleotides matching TRBD1. The CDR3 loop spans 15 amino acids. With 6 bases clipped from V and 7 bases from J, the junction kept 9 bases outside the gene matches. CDR3 in amino acids: CASSLGQGHGQPQHF. In nucleotides, the CDR3 is TGTGCCAGCAGCCTGGGACAGGGGCATGGGCAGCCCCAGCATTTT.

The CDR3 protein is CASSLPFYEQFF. The CDR3 DNA is TGTGCCAGCAGCCTGCCTTTCTACGAGCAGTTCTTC. This chain connects TRBV11-2 to TRBJ2-1, with no clear D. Germline V CDR1 and CDR2: SGHAT, FQNNGV. This CDR3 region has 12 residues. Trimming shortened V by 5 bases and J by 10 bases, and 12 bases separated the two germline ends.

J is TRBJ2-7 and V is TRBV30; 7 bases agree with TRBD1. Germline V lookup: CDR1 GTSNPN, CDR2 SVGIG (reference sequence). V lost 3 bases, J lost 7 bases, and 12 bases stayed unmatched. This CDR3 has 14 residues. The CDR3 loop reads CAWRKRTGLWEQYF. In DNA, the CDR3 is TGTGCCTGGAGGAAACGGACAGGATTGTGGGAGCAGTACTTC.

This clonotype showed up many times. V and J are TRBV6-1 and TRBJ2-7; 7 positions match TRBD1. CDR3 length equals 15 residues. V was pared by 0 bases and J by 3 bases, with 5 bases of the junction left unmatched. Germline assignment: CDR1 MNHNS and CDR2 SASEGT. The chain's CDR3 is CASSEAPTGLYEQYF. In DNA form, the CDR3 reads TGTGCCAGCAGTGAAGCCCCGACAGGGCTCTACGAGCAGTACTTC.

DNA for the CDR3: TGTGCCAGCAGGATCCAGGGGGGCGAGGATACGCAGTATTTT. Translating it yields CASRIQGGEDTQYF. The chain joins TRBV12-3 or TRBV12-4 to TRBJ2-3; a possible D gene is TRBD1 (7 bases). With 6 bases removed from V and 6 bases from J, the gap between germline ends came to 16 bases. CDR3 length: 14 amino acids.

This clonotype came up many times. The rearrangement uses TRBV2 and TRBJ1-2, with TRBD1 as a possible D gene (5 bases). The CDR3 length is 13 residues. Germline CDR1 reads SNHLY; CDR2 reads FYNNEI. Trimming shortened V by 6 bases and J by 6 bases, and 14 bases separated the two germline ends. The CDR3 DNA sequence: TGTGCCAGCAGAATGACAGCTTCCAATGGCTACACCTTC. Its translation: CASRMTASNGYTF.

This clonotype has a handful of counts. The genes are TRBV7-2 and TRBJ2-5; tentative D call: TRBD2 (7 bases). CDR1 SGHTA and CDR2 FQGNSA come from the germline V gene. This CDR3 contains 12 residues. Trimming stripped 1 base from V and 10 bases from J, with 10 bases between. Written as DNA, the CDR3 is TGTGCCAGCAGCTTAGTAGGGGGGGGCCAGTACTTC. As protein: CASSLVGGGQYF.

The chain combines TRBV7-7 with TRBJ2-2; the D gene is possibly TRBD2 (6 bases). The V end was cut by 1 base, the J end by 4 bases, with 10 bases between. The CDR3 totals 15 residues. The germline V gene encodes CDR1 SSHAT and CDR2 FNYEAQ (reference sequence). The CDR3 reads CASSLDPGVTGELFF. CDR3 sequence (DNA): TGTGCCAGCAGCTTAGACCCGGGGGTCACCGGGGAGCTGTTTTTT.

This chain joins TRBV2 and TRBJ1-5; no clear D gene. The CDR3 has 15 amino acids. The germline CDR1 and CDR2 sequences are SNHLY and FYNNEI. The V end was cut by 5 bases, the J end by 0 bases, with 11 bases between. The CDR3 sequence: CASSPWANSNQPQHF. The CDR3 DNA reads as TGTGCCAGCAGTCCATGGGCCAATAGCAATCAGCCCCAGCATTTT. The full variable domain, its missing parts supplied by reference TRBV2 and TRBJ1-5, is EPEVTQTPSHQVTQMGQEVILRCVPISNHLYFYWYRQILGQKVEFLVSFYNNEISEKSEIFDDQFSVERPDGSNFTLKIRSTKLEDSAMYFCASSPWANSNQPQHFGDGTRLSIL.

This clonotype has only a few counts. The V gene is TRBV29-1, the J gene TRBJ1-2; tentative D call: TRBD1 (6 bases). Trimming left V 6 bases short and J 4 bases short, with 18 bases between. CDR1 and CDR2 (germline): SQVTM, ANQGSEA. CDR3 length equals 14 residues. The CDR3 sequence is CSVNTAQGSYGYTF. In DNA, the CDR3 is TGCAGCGTAAATACCGCACAGGGCAGCTATGGCTACACCTTC.

The chain has TRBV29-1 and TRBJ2-5, with 8 bases identical to TRBD1. Looked up from germline, CDR1 is SQVTM and CDR2 is ANQGSEA. This CDR3 spans 13 amino acids. The trim removed 4 bases at V and 5 bases at J, leaving 6 bases unmatched. CDR3 DNA sequence: TGCAGCGTTGGTCAGGGGGCGATGGAGACCCAGTACTTC. This codes for CSVGQGAMETQYF.

V is TRBV27 and J is TRBJ2-7; D remains unclear. The V and J ends lost 3 bases and 2 bases respectively, with 17 bases between them. CDR1 is MNHEY and CDR2 is SMNVEV in the germline V gene (reference sequence). The CDR3 is 16 residues long. This CDR3 reads CASSFLRLGATYEQYF. Written as DNA, the CDR3 is TGTGCCAGCAGTTTCCTCCGTTTGGGTGCTACCTACGAGCAGTACTTC.

The CDR3 DNA reads TGTGCCAGCAGTTATCGGGGGGGCTGGGAGACCCAGTACTTC. Amino acid sequence: CASSYRGGWETQYF. V usage is TRBV6-5 and J usage is TRBJ2-5, with 8 bases lining up with TRBD2. The length of the CDR3 is 14 residues. V lost 3 bases and J lost 5; bases outside the gene matches: 5. The germline V gene has CDR1 MNHEY and CDR2 SVGAGI.

The chain links TRBV13 to TRBJ1-1, with 10 bases lining up with TRBD1. The germline V gene encodes CDR1 PRHDT and CDR2 FYEKMQ (reference sequence). The CDR3 sequence is 19 residues long. The junction had 11 bases not matched to a gene; V was cut back by 1 base and J by 0 bases. The CDR3 is CASSLALRDRGFLNTEAFF. In DNA form, the CDR3 reads TGTGCCAGCAGCTTAGCCCTCCGGGACAGGGGATTTCTGAACACTGAAGCTTTCTTT.

The rearrangement uses TRBV5-5 and TRBJ1-2, with D possibly being TRBD1 (5 bases). The germline V and J ends were trimmed by 5 bases and 5 bases, with 16 bases remaining between them. Germline CDR1 reads SGHKS; CDR2 reads YYEKEE (reference sequence). This CDR3 has 14 residues. The CDR3 DNA sequence: TGTGCCAGCAGGGCGCGGGGGAGCATTTATGGCTACACCTTC. Protein: CASRARGSIYGYTF.

This chain connects TRBV7-9 to TRBJ1-5; 10 bases are shared with TRBD1. CDR1 is SEHNR and CDR2 is FQNEAQ in the germline V gene (reference sequence). The ends lost 3 bases at V and 3 bases at J; junction bases unmatched: 5. The CDR3 covers 16 residues. Here the CDR3 reads CASSLGTGAFNQPQHF. The CDR3 DNA reads as TGTGCCAGCAGCTTGGGGACAGGGGCGTTCAATCAGCCCCAGCATTTT.

V is TRBV3-1 and J is TRBJ1-1, with D possibly TRBD1 on 5 matching bases. Trimming pared 4 bases from V and 11 bases from J, leaving 11 bases between. CDR1 LGHDT and CDR2 YNNKEL come from the germline V gene (reference sequence). This CDR3 region has 11 residues. CDR3 protein: CASSPGGYAFF. The CDR3 coding sequence is TGTGCCAGCAGCCCGGGGGGGTACGCTTTCTTT.

For this clonotype: A much larger clonotype is one base distant, so this may be a read error. This chain joins TRBV6-1 and TRBJ1-4; 10 bases are shared with TRBD1. Per germline, CDR1 MNHNS and CDR2 SASEGT. This CDR3 spans 15 amino acids. This CDR3 is CASSGGQGPNEELFF. CDR3 in DNA: TGTGCCAGCAGTGGGGGACAGGGGCCTAATGAAGAACTGTTTTTT.

This CDR3 reads CASSGTFLNTEAFF. The CDR3 DNA sequence: TGTGCCAGCAGCGGGACGTTTCTCAACACTGAAGCTTTCTTT. The chain couples TRBV2 to TRBJ1-1, with D perhaps TRBD1 (5 bases). CDR1 SNHLY and CDR2 FYNNEI come from the germline V gene. Trimming removed 6 bases from V and 2 bases from J, with 13 bases in between. This CDR3 contains 14 residues.

This clonotype was picked up many times. The chain links TRBV11-2 to TRBJ1-3, with a tentative D call TRBD1 (5 bases). The CDR3 is 15 amino acids. Looked up from germline, CDR1 is SGHAT and CDR2 is FQNNGV. Between the trimmed V and J ends, which lost 1 base and 2 bases, there was a span of 9 bases. CDR3 sequence reads: CASSLGGVAGNTIYF. Written as DNA, the CDR3 is TGTGCCAGCAGCTTAGGGGGGGTTGCTGGAAACACCATATATTTT.